This TCR beta chain was sequenced for a study of blood T cell repertoires in COVID-19. About the study: Donors in the United States, Italy and Spain gave samples during acute or convalescent COVID-19. Nucleic acid was either cDNA or gDNA, and it came from T cells, B-cell-depleted T cells, or PBMCs.

As originally analysed: From reference gene primer amplification, estimates of nucleated cell counts were derived. Some clones are missing from TCRdb's copy, which holds only in-frame ones; the method was immunoSEQ multiplex PCR. From that table come the V and J calls and clone size; the DNA was used to work out D and trimming. Of roughly 180,000 clones in the sample, approximately 85% were seen once. The germline V gene has CDR1 LGHDT and CDR2 YNNKEL (reference sequence). The CDR3 is 14 amino acids. Trimming left V 1 base short and J 7 bases short, with 13 bases between. This TCR was recovered from a woman in her fifties or sixties with acute or convalescent COVID-19. The sample consisted of peripheral blood. The gene calls are TRBV3-1 (or the pseudogene TRBV3-2) and TRBJ1-2, with TRBD1 as a possible D gene (6 bases). DNA for the CDR3: TGTGCCAGCAGCCAAGTCGGGGGGCAGACTGGCTACACCTTC. The encoded protein is CASSQVGGQTGYTF.